Listed below are T cell receptor beta chains from one sample, sequenced in a study of control samples from healthy donors and cancer patients. Profiling relied on immunoSEQ multiplex PCR, and the TCRdb table lists in-frame clones only, not all of them. The repertoire consists of about 35,000 clones, with roughly 92% occurring once and the leading ten covering about 1.5%. Sequenced material: PBMCs. Receptors originate from a man in his forties with colorectal cancer. Both conserved end residues are trimmed from each CDR3. Fields, in order: clone size, J gene, V gene, CDR3 protein. Clone size is not always given. Where it is, it says once, few, many or a class for expanded clones.

NA	TRBJ2-2	TRBV2	ASSITSGDTGELF
NA	TRBJ2-5	TRBV7-9	ASSVSGHQETQY
NA	TRBJ2-7	TRBV18	ASSTMRLTSGGVFEQY
NA	TRBJ1-3	TRBV5-1	ASSLNGNTIY
NA	TRBJ1-1	TRBV21-1	ASSPNTGPSTEAF
NA	TRBJ1-2	TRBV7-3	ASSLLGGAEGYT
NA	TRBJ1-3	TRBV29-1	SVVGSGNTIY
NA	TRBJ2-5	TRBV3-1/TRBV3-2	ASSQDLDRETQY
NA	TRBJ1-3	TRBV6-5	ASSQRGLSGNTIY
NA	TRBJ1-6	TRBV10-2	ASSDLRGQYNSPLH
once	TRBJ1-5	TRBV10-2	ASRVKQGDNQPQH
NA	TRBJ2-3	TRBV18	ASSPGLAGSSTDTQY
NA	TRBJ1-4	TRBV25-1	ASSKGAGLF
NA	TRBJ1-6	TRBV11-1	ASSLEDRGPSPLH
NA	TRBJ2-5	TRBV5-6	ASSLGSLQETQY
NA	TRBJ1-4	TRBV18	ASSRSTGQNEKLF
NA	TRBJ1-2	TRBV12-3/TRBV12-4	ASSTPPGYT
once	TRBJ2-3	TRBV5-1	ASSGPASSTDTQY
NA	TRBJ2-1	TRBV5-1	ASKSGTGDYNEQF
once	TRBJ2-7	TRBV21-1	ARNIRGRKNSYEQY
NA	TRBJ2-3	TRBV5-5	ASSDVPRGNTQY
NA	TRBJ2-5	TRBV13	ASSGSIEETQY
NA	TRBJ1-6	TRBV4-2	ASSHEDRIDSPLH
NA	TRBJ2-1	TRBV5-1	ASSFTIGQYNEQF
NA	TRBJ2-5	TRBV3-1/TRBV3-2	ASTSNSGGPRTQY
NA	TRBJ2-3	TRBV5-1	ASSPGQGRPDTQY
NA	TRBJ2-7	TRBV13	ASSLLGGEQY
NA	TRBJ1-2	TRBV5-1	ASSSPVPGQANYGYT
NA	TRBJ2-5	TRBV2	ASSALGQGGETQY
NA	TRBJ1-2	TRBV11-2	ASSLVGGARGYT
NA	TRBJ2-2	TRBV9	ASGPWSNTGELF
NA	TRBJ2-3	TRBV9	ASSIQGTSGFTDTQY
NA	TRBJ1-6	TRBV5-4	ASSPGTGNYSPLH
NA	TRBJ1-6	TRBV7-3	ASTDLDSPYSPLH
NA	TRBJ1-3	TRBV9	ASSPDSSGNTIY
NA	TRBJ1-2	TRBV7-3	ASSLTSGDYGYT
NA	TRBJ2-3	TRBV12-5	ASGLVTLAGGKSTDTQY
once	TRBJ1-1	TRBV12-3/TRBV12-4	ASSLRGGTEAF
NA	TRBJ1-3	TRBV6-5	ASTLQSSGNTIY
NA	TRBJ1-5	TRBV7-8	ASSSGTGGQPQH
NA	TRBJ1-2	TRBV9	ASSVAFSVRDGHYGYT
NA	TRBJ1-1	TRBV12-3/TRBV12-4	ASSLGDNTEAF
NA	TRBJ2-2	TRBV20-1	SASRVAAGELF
NA	TRBJ1-3	TRBV4-1	ASSQFGDRILSGNTIY
NA	TRBJ2-3	TRBV19	ASSGGDSTDTQY
NA	TRBJ1-6	TRBV11-2	ASSLGSYNSPLH
NA	TRBJ2-7	TRBV29-1	SATVGKQYEQY
NA	TRBJ1-2	TRBV6-5	ASTFRLSDYGYT
NA	TRBJ2-5	TRBV4-2	ASSPLASGGGQTQY
NA	TRBJ2-5	TRBV6-5	ASSSKRGGQETQY
NA	TRBJ2-7	TRBV5-1	ASSPRTGGYEQY
NA	TRBJ2-3	TRBV5-1	ASTRGGDLRDTQY
NA	TRBJ1-2	TRBV4-1	ASSQHTTGTGLSGGYT
NA	TRBJ2-1	TRBV7-9	ASSLGGGSRRDEQF
NA	TRBJ2-6	TRBV6-5	ASSLEGANVLT
NA	TRBJ2-2	TRBV9	ASSADGGRTTGELF
NA	TRBJ1-1	TRBV27	ASSLDPQGRTEAF
NA	TRBJ1-2	TRBV7-9	ASSQRGTGGTNYGYT
NA	TRBJ2-3	TRBV5-4	ASSRPGSPDTQY
NA	TRBJ1-1	TRBV16	ASSLDRGRNTEAF